Listed below are T cell receptor beta chains from one sample, sequenced in a study of tumor-infiltrating lymphocytes in localized non-small cell lung cancer. This table comes from immunoSEQ multiplex PCR, and its TCRdb copy is limited to in-frame clones, with some not included. The table records under 35,000 clones, 70% to 90% of them present only once. The sample taken for sequencing was lung tumor tissue. The source of these receptors is a human donor with non-small cell lung cancer. CDR3s include the opening cysteine and the closing phenylalanine or tryptophan. The D gene is left open where the match is weak. Clone size is not always given. Where it is, it says once, few, many or a class for expanded clones.

size: NA
D: NA
J: TRBJ1-1
V: TRBV6-1
length: 13
CDR3: CASRNTVNTEAFF
DNA: TGTGCCAGCAGAAACACAGTGAACACTGAAGCTTTCTTT

size: NA
D: TRBD2
J: TRBJ2-7
V: TRBV10-3
length: 14
CDR3: CAITRTSGGYEQYF
DNA: TGTGCCATCACTAGGACTAGCGGGGGCTACGAGCAGTACTTC

size: once
D: NA
J: TRBJ2-1
V: TRBV7-9
length: 15
CDR3: CASSFITTPYNEQFF
DNA: TGTGCCAGCAGCTTCATTACTACCCCCTACAATGAGCAGTTCTTC

size: few
D: TRBD2
J: TRBJ2-2
V: TRBV5-1
length: 15
CDR3: CASSLLASGSGELFF
DNA: TGCGCCAGCAGCTTGTTGGCTAGCGGTTCCGGGGAGCTGTTTTTT

size: NA
D: NA
J: TRBJ1-2
V: TRBV10-3
length: 13
CDR3: CATQVPANYGYTF
DNA: TGTGCCACACAGGTTCCGGCTAACTATGGCTACACCTTC

size: NA
D: TRBD1
J: TRBJ1-3
V: TRBV15
length: 15
CDR3: CATSRRGGQGNTIYF
DNA: TGTGCCACCAGCAGAAGGGGGGGACAGGGAAACACCATATATTTT

size: NA
D: NA
J: TRBJ1-4
V: TRBV29-1
length: 13
CDR3: CSVGSGALEKLFF
DNA: TGCAGCGTTGGGTCTGGGGCTTTAGAAAAACTGTTTTTT

size: NA
D: NA
J: TRBJ2-3
V: TRBV9
length: 13
CDR3: CASGVLTRDTQYF
DNA: TGTGCCAGCGGGGTTCTTACTCGAGATACGCAGTATTTT

size: NA
D: NA
J: TRBJ2-7
V: TRBV30
length: 13
CDR3: CAWSVAGTAVRYF
DNA: TGTGCCTGGAGTGTGGCGGGGACGGCGGTTCGGTACTTC

size: NA
D: TRBD1
J: TRBJ1-4
V: TRBV4-1
length: 14
CDR3: CASSPGQLIEKLFF
DNA: TGCGCCAGCAGCCCGGGACAGCTCATTGAAAAACTGTTTTTT

size: NA
D: NA
J: TRBJ2-7
V: TRBV5-1
length: 14
CDR3: CASSLFDSAGEQYF
DNA: TGCGCCAGCAGCTTGTTCGACTCTGCTGGGGAGCAGTACTTC

size: NA
D: TRBD1
J: TRBJ2-7
V: TRBV2
length: 14
CDR3: CASVDRGPLAKQYF
DNA: TGTGCCAGCGTCGACAGGGGCCCCCTGGCAAAGCAGTACTTC

size: NA
D: NA
J: TRBJ1-4
V: TRBV4-3
length: 16
CDR3: CASSQDRGGTNEKLFF
DNA: TGCGCCAGCAGCCAAGATCGCGGGGGCACTAATGAAAAACTGTTTTTT

size: NA
D: TRBD1
J: TRBJ2-7
V: TRBV7-9
length: 15
CDR3: CASTPPGTGRYEQYF
DNA: TGTGCCAGCACCCCCCCCGGGACAGGGAGGTACGAGCAGTACTTC

size: NA
D: NA
J: TRBJ2-5
V: TRBV6-6
length: 13
CDR3: CASSYGAWETQYF
DNA: TGTGCCAGCAGTTACGGCGCCTGGGAGACCCAGTACTTC

size: NA
D: NA
J: TRBJ1-3
V: TRBV5-4
length: 15
CDR3: CASSLDTISGNTIYF
DNA: TGTGCCAGCAGCTTGGACACAATCTCTGGAAACACCATATATTTT

size: once
D: NA
J: TRBJ2-7
V: TRBV14
length: 15
CDR3: CASSQDMRSLGEQYF
DNA: TGTGCCAGCAGCCAAGATATGCGTAGCCTAGGGGAGCAGTACTTC

size: NA
D: NA
J: TRBJ2-3
V: TRBV12-5
length: 13
CDR3: CASGLRGRDTQYF
DNA: TGTGCTAGTGGTTTACGGGGAAGAGATACGCAGTATTTT

size: NA
D: TRBD2
J: TRBJ2-3
V: TRBV5-1
length: 17
CDR3: CASSLEASGGPLDTQYF
DNA: TGCGCCAGCAGCTTGGAAGCTAGCGGGGGGCCTTTGGATACGCAGTATTTT

size: NA
D: TRBD1
J: TRBJ1-2
V: TRBV19
length: 14
CDR3: CASSIGDRTYGYTF
DNA: TGTGCCAGTAGTATTGGGGACAGAACCTATGGCTACACCTTC

size: NA
D: TRBD1
J: TRBJ1-2
V: TRBV7-9
length: 16
CDR3: CASSFGTAAVPYGYTF
DNA: TGTGCCAGCAGCTTCGGGACAGCGGCGGTTCCCTATGGCTACACCTTC

size: NA
D: TRBD1
J: TRBJ1-2
V: TRBV27
length: 15
CDR3: CASSLSTGGFGGYTF
DNA: TGTGCCAGCAGTTTATCCACAGGGGGTTTTGGCGGCTACACCTTC

size: NA
D: NA
J: TRBJ1-4
V: TRBV18
length: 18
CDR3: CASSPNQGGPATNEKLFF
DNA: TGTGCCAGCTCACCTAACCAGGGAGGGCCTGCAACTAATGAAAAACTGTTTTTT

size: NA
D: TRBD1
J: TRBJ1-6
V: TRBV9
length: 15
CDR3: CASSALGQDNSPLHF
DNA: TGTGCCAGCAGCGCTCTTGGACAGGATAATTCACCCCTCCACTTT

size: NA
D: TRBD2
J: TRBJ2-7
V: TRBV4-2
length: 17
CDR3: CASSQELAGDSSYEQYF
DNA: TGTGCCAGCAGCCAAGAACTAGCGGGGGACAGCTCCTACGAGCAGTACTTC

size: NA
D: NA
J: TRBJ1-6
V: TRBV7-2
length: 15
CDR3: CASSSRPPSNSPLHF
DNA: TGTGCCAGCAGCTCAAGGCCCCCCAGTAATTCACCCCTCCACTTT

size: NA
D: TRBD1
J: TRBJ1-1
V: TRBV4-3
length: 15
CDR3: CASSQDRTGAIEAFF
DNA: TGCGCCAGCAGCCAAGATCGTACAGGGGCAATTGAAGCTTTCTTT

size: NA
D: NA
J: TRBJ1-1
V: TRBV27
length: 13
CDR3: CASSLYRATEAFF
DNA: TGTGCCAGCAGTTTATACAGGGCCACTGAAGCTTTCTTT

size: NA
D: NA
J: TRBJ1-2
V: TRBV9
length: 19
CDR3: CASSVSVDSQRARHYGYTF
DNA: TGTGCCAGCAGCGTATCCGTGGACAGCCAAAGGGCTAGGCACTATGGCTACACCTTC

size: NA
D: TRBD1
J: TRBJ2-1
V: TRBV27
length: 17
CDR3: CASSLARGRGQYNEQFF
DNA: TGTGCCAGCAGTTTAGCCAGGGGGCGAGGGCAATACAATGAGCAGTTCTTC

size: NA
D: TRBD1
J: TRBJ1-5
V: TRBV29-1
length: 13
CDR3: CSVQGDQHQPQHF
DNA: TGCAGCGTACAGGGGGACCAACATCAGCCCCAGCATTTT

size: NA
D: NA
J: TRBJ1-2
V: TRBV28
length: 13
CDR3: CASSLAVLYGYTF
DNA: TGTGCCAGCAGTTTAGCAGTTCTCTATGGCTACACCTTC

size: NA
D: NA
J: TRBJ2-5
V: TRBV5-6
length: 13
CDR3: CASSLRLVGTQYF
DNA: TGTGCCAGCAGCTTGAGGCTGGTGGGGACCCAGTACTTC

size: NA
D: TRBD1
J: TRBJ2-1
V: TRBV29-1
length: 14
CDR3: CSVDTGGSYNEQFF
DNA: TGCAGCGTTGATACAGGGGGCAGCTACAATGAGCAGTTCTTC

size: once
D: TRBD1
J: TRBJ1-4
V: TRBV29-1
length: 12
CDR3: CSGRTGGEKLFF
DNA: TGCAGCGGCCGGACAGGTGGGGAAAAACTGTTTTTT

size: NA
D: NA
J: TRBJ1-2
V: TRBV19
length: 13
CDR3: CASSIRMEYGYTF
DNA: TGTGCCAGTAGTATCCGTATGGAGTATGGCTACACCTTC

size: once
D: NA
J: TRBJ1-2
V: TRBV5-4
length: 15
CDR3: CASSQNVDSNYGYTF
DNA: TGTGCCAGCAGCCAAAACGTCGACAGCAACTATGGCTACACCTTC

size: few
D: TRBD1
J: TRBJ2-3
V: TRBV5-1
length: 15
CDR3: CASSSDRASTDTQYF
DNA: TGCGCCAGCAGCTCGGACAGGGCTAGCACAGATACGCAGTATTTT

size: NA
D: NA
J: TRBJ2-7
V: TRBV4-2
length: 15
CDR3: CASSQDQGGAWEQYF
DNA: TGTGCCAGCAGCCAAGATCAGGGGGGGGCCTGGGAGCAGTACTTC

size: NA
D: NA
J: TRBJ1-6
V: TRBV28
length: 12
CDR3: CASSFLASPLHF
DNA: TGTGCCAGCAGTTTTTTGGCTTCACCCCTCCACTTT